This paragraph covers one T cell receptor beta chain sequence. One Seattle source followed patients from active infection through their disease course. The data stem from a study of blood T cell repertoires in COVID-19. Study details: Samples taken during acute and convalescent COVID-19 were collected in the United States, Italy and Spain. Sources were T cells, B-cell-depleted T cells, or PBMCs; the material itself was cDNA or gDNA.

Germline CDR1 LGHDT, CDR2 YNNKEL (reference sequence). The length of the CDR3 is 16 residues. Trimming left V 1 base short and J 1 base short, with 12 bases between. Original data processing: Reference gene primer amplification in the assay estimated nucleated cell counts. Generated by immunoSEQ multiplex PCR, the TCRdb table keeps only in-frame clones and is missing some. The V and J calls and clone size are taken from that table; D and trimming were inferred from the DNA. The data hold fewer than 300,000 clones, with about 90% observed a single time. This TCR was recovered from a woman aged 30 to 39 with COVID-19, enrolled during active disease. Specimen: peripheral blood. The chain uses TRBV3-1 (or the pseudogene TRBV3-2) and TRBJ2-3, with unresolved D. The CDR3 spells CASSQVNYLGTDTQYF. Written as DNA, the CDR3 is TGTGCCAGCAGCCAAGTGAACTATTTGGGCACAGATACGCAGTATTTT.